One and the same sample provided the 14 T cell receptor beta chains below, sequenced in a study of cytomegalovirus exposure and HLA in healthy donors. In the PCR, 60 Vbeta and 13 Jbeta primers were used. Generated by immunoSEQ multiplex PCR, the TCRdb table keeps only in-frame clones and is missing some. Of more than 40,000 clones in the sample, approximately 81% were seen once. The sequencing input was PBMCs. Every receptor here comes from a man aged 50 to 59 in good health and CMV-seronegative.

The genes are TRBV19 and TRBJ1-5; 7 bases match TRBD1. Per the germline V gene, CDR1 is LNHDA and CDR2 is SQIVND (reference sequence). Losses at the gene ends were 9 bases for V and 7 bases for J; bases not matched to a gene: 6. The CDR3 is 12 residues long. The CDR3 DNA is TGTGCCAGCCGACAGGGCTGGCAGCCCCAGCATTTT. Its protein product is CASRQGWQPQHF.

Note on this clone: At one end, the junction sequence differs from germline, possibly due to a read error. This chain links TRBV7-9 with TRBJ2-1, with D possibly TRBD2 on 6 matching bases. This CDR3 is built from 12 residues. CDR1 is SEHNR and CDR2 is FQNEAQ in the germline V gene (reference sequence). The CDR3 sequence is CSSSQTSYEQFF. CDR3 nucleotides: TGTTCCAGCAGCCAGACTAGTTATGAGCAGTTCTTC.

This clone turned up a few times. The V and J genes are TRBV4-1 and TRBJ1-4; D not certain. The V gene lost 0 bases and the J gene lost 8 bases, with 16 bases spanning the gap. Per germline, CDR1 MGHRA and CDR2 YSYEKL. This CDR3 contains 16 residues. The CDR3 protein is CASSQEATGGYEKLFF. The CDR3 nucleotides read TGCGCCAGCAGCCAAGAAGCTACGGGAGGGTACGAAAAACTGTTTTTT.

The chain is built from TRBV4-1 and TRBJ2-1; 10 bases fit TRBD2. Trimming cost V 1 base and J 5 bases; bases outside gene matches: 2. The CDR3 covers 15 residues. Looked up from germline, CDR1 is MGHRA and CDR2 is YSYEKL. In DNA form, the CDR3 reads TGCGCCAGCAGCCAAGGACTAGCGGGTAACAATGAGCAGTTCTTC. Amino acids: CASSQGLAGNNEQFF.

The J gene is TRBJ1-4, the V gene TRBV27; TRBD1 aligns across 8 bases. CDR3 size: 16 residues. The V segment lost 5 bases and the J segment 3 bases; nucleotides outside the gene matches: 8. In germline, CDR1 is MNHEY, CDR2 SMNVEV (reference sequence). CDR3 sequence: CASSPGQGLANEKLFF. The CDR3 region has the DNA TGTGCCAGCAGTCCCGGACAGGGTCTCGCTAATGAAAAACTGTTTTTT.

There are a few counts of this clone. The chain's CDR3 is CATSRRQELNEKLFF. CDR3 in DNA: TGTGCCACCAGCAGGCGACAGGAGCTAAATGAAAAACTGTTTTTT. This chain connects TRBV15 to TRBJ1-4; D might be TRBD1 (6 bases). Looked up from germline, CDR1 is LNHNV and CDR2 is YYDKDF (reference sequence). V lost 3 bases, J lost 5 bases, and 13 bases lay in between. This CDR3 comprises 15 residues.

This clone was counted a single time. This chain connects TRBV30 to TRBJ2-7; 9 positions agree with TRBD1. CDR3 length: 13 amino acids. The J segment lost 6 bases and the V segment lost 7 bases, leaving 10 bases of the junction unmatched. Germline lookup yields CDR1 GTSNPN and CDR2 SVGIG (reference sequence). In DNA form, the CDR3 reads TGTGCCTCGGGGGGACAGGGACCCACCGAGCAGTACTTC. Translation gives CASGGQGPTEQYF.

This chain joins TRBV15 and TRBJ2-5, with TRBD2 as a possible D gene (6 bases). CDR3 length equals 13 residues. Germline assignment: CDR1 LNHNV and CDR2 YYDKDF (reference sequence). Trimming pared 5 bases from V and 2 bases from J, leaving 9 bases between. The CDR3 coding sequence is TGTGCCACCAGCGGCGGGGCACAAGAGACCCAGTACTTC. Translating it yields CATSGGAQETQYF.

This rearrangement joins TRBV7-6 to TRBJ2-2, with 8 bases fitting TRBD2. CDR1 is SGHVS and CDR2 is FNYEAQ in the germline V gene. V was clipped by 2 bases and J by 2 bases; unmatched bases: 4. The CDR3 spans 16 residues. CDR3 coding DNA: TGTGCCAGCAGCTTACCCGCGGGGGGTAACACCGGGGAGCTGTTTTTT. As protein: CASSLPAGGNTGELFF.

The V gene is TRBV27, the J gene TRBJ2-7; TRBD1 might be the D (6 bases). With 2 bases removed from V and 2 bases from J, the gap between germline ends came to 7 bases. Germline V gene data show CDR1 as MNHEY and CDR2 as SMNVEV (reference sequence). This CDR3 is built from 13 residues. CDR3 in DNA: TGTGCCAGCAGTTTAGGACAGACCTACGAGCAGTACTTC. Its protein product is CASSLGQTYEQYF.

The chain's CDR3 is CASSRTFGTSGRAVTGELFF. As DNA, the CDR3 is TGCGCCAGCAGCCGAACCTTCGGGACTAGCGGGAGGGCCGTCACCGGGGAGCTGTTTTTT. The rearrangement links TRBV4-3 to TRBJ2-2; 16 nucleotides line up with TRBD2. Looked up from germline, CDR1 is LGHNA and CDR2 is YSLEER. The V segment lost 4 bases and the J segment 4 bases; nucleotides outside the gene matches: 12. The CDR3 loop spans 20 amino acids.

This chain joins TRBV11-1 and TRBJ1-3, with D maybe TRBD1 (6 bases). V dropped 5 bases and J dropped 0 bases, with 11 bases sitting between them. This CDR3 region has 15 residues. The germline CDR1 and CDR2 sequences are SGHAT and FQDESV (reference sequence). The CDR3 nucleotides are TGTGCCAGCAGCCGGGACATTGACTCTGGAAACACCATATATTTT. Translated, it gives CASSRDIDSGNTIYF.

This clone was found once. The V and J genes are TRBV19 and TRBJ2-7; 8 positions match TRBD1. V shed 5 bases, J shed 1 base, and the junction held 4 bases outside the gene matches. Per the germline V gene, CDR1 is LNHDA and CDR2 is SQIVND (reference sequence). The CDR3 is 14 residues long. CDR3 sequence: CASSAGTGSYEQYF. The DNA of the CDR3 is TGTGCCAGTAGTGCCGGGACAGGTTCCTACGAGCAGTACTTC.

V gene TRBV6-6 combines with J gene TRBJ2-7; TRBD1 agrees at 11 bases. The trim removed 5 bases at V and 3 bases at J, leaving 0 bases unmatched. CDR1 MNHNY and CDR2 SVGAGI come from the germline V gene (reference sequence). This CDR3 is built from 13 residues. The DNA for the CDR3 is TGTGCCAGCAGTGGGACAGGGGGCTACGAGCAGTACTTC. It yields the protein CASSGTGGYEQYF.